These 32 T cell receptor beta chains were sequenced from one sample in a study. MiXCR was run by TCRdb on the 5' RACE reads, yielding one entry per CDR3 protein. The table includes 55,000 to 75,000 distinct CDR3 sequences, just under 30% detected once. The sequenced sample was tumor-infiltrating naive CD4+ T cells sorted from the breast tumor. Subset specified: naive CD4+ T cells, CD4+CD45RA+CD25-. These receptors were taken from a female donor with breast cancer.

The chain has TRBV7-2 and TRBJ2-3; D ambiguous. Trimming cost V 4 bases and J 5 bases, with 10 bases left between them. The CDR3 contains 13 residues. Germline V lookup: CDR1 SGHTA, CDR2 FQGNSA. In DNA, the CDR3 is TGTGCCAGCAGCTCCAGATTTGGAGATACGCAGTATTTT. It codes for CASSSRFGDTQYF. The whole variable domain, filled in from reference TRBV7-2 and TRBJ2-3, reads GAGVSQSPSNKVTEKGKDVELRCDPISGHTALYWYRQSLGQGLEFLIYFQGNSAPDKSGLPSDRFSAERTGGSVSTLTIQRTQQEDSAVYLCASSSRFGDTQYFGPGTRLTVL.

The chain employs TRBV9 and TRBJ2-5; unclear D gene. Looked up from germline, CDR1 is SGDLS and CDR2 is YYNGEE. V was clipped by 0 bases and J by 5 bases, with 11 bases between them. This CDR3 comprises 14 residues. CDR3 loop: CASSVGPSRETQYF. In DNA form, the CDR3 reads TGTGCCAGCAGCGTAGGGCCTTCTCGGGAGACCCAGTACTTC.

The chain is built from TRBV5-1 and TRBJ2-5; weak D call: TRBD1 (5 bases). V was pared by 1 base and J by 3 bases, with 7 bases between. The CDR3 contains 13 residues. In germline, CDR1 is SGHRS, CDR2 YFSETQ. In DNA form, the CDR3 reads TGCGCCAGCAGCTTGAAAGGGGAAGAGACCCAGTACTTC. It codes for CASSLKGEETQYF.

The rearrangement joins TRBV2 to TRBJ2-3; no clear D gene. CDR1 and CDR2 from the germline V gene are SNHLY and FYNNEI. The CDR3 contains 14 residues. V was pared by 4 bases and J by 3 bases, with 11 bases between. In DNA form, the CDR3 reads TGTGCCAGCAGTGTGGTGACATCGACAGATACGCAGTATTTT. This sequence encodes CASSVVTSTDTQYF.

CDR3: CASSFRRETQYF. As DNA, the CDR3 is TGTGCCAGCAGTTTCAGGAGGGAGACCCAGTACTTC. The rearrangement uses TRBV28 and TRBJ2-5; tentatively, D is TRBD2 (5 bases). V was trimmed by 3 bases and J by 5 bases, leaving 7 bases between them. The CDR3 is 12 residues long. From germline, CDR1 is MDHEN and CDR2 SYDVKM.

This clonotype occurred a few times. The rearrangement uses TRBV11-2 and TRBJ2-3; D is ambiguous. The germline V gene encodes CDR1 SGHAT and CDR2 FQNNGV. The CDR3 is 15 residues long. Trimming removed 5 bases from V and 5 bases from J, with 17 bases in between. The CDR3 is CASSPPGKSGDTQYF. The DNA of the CDR3 is TGTGCCAGCAGCCCCCCGGGTAAGAGTGGAGATACGCAGTATTTT. Full variable domain (missing parts from reference TRBV11-2 and TRBJ2-3): EAGVAQSPRYKIIEKRQSVAFWCNPISGHATLYWYQQILGQGPKLLIQFQNNGVVDDSQLPKDRFSAERLKGVDSTLKIQPAKLEDSAVYLCASSPPGKSGDTQYFGPGTRLTVL.

This chain connects TRBV9 to TRBJ2-7; no clear D gene. This CDR3 comprises 15 residues. The germline V and J ends were trimmed by 4 bases and 3 bases, with 17 bases remaining between them. Germline V gene sequence: CDR1 SGDLS, CDR2 YYNGEE. The chain's CDR3 is CASSLGPDGNYEQYF. CDR3 DNA: TGTGCCAGCAGCCTCGGTCCGGACGGCAACTACGAGCAGTACTTC.

CDR3 sequence: CASRRISSYNEQFF. CDR3 in DNA: TGTGCCAGCAGGAGGATTAGCTCCTACAATGAGCAGTTCTTC. V usage is TRBV9 and J usage is TRBJ2-1; D not certain. CDR1 and CDR2 from the germline V gene are SGDLS and YYNGEE. The CDR3 covers 14 residues. Trimming stripped 5 bases from V and 0 bases from J, with 9 bases between.

The V call is TRBV4-2, the J call TRBJ2-7; tentatively, D is TRBD2 (6 bases). CDR1 and CDR2 from the germline V gene are LGHNA and YNFKEQ. This CDR3 comprises 17 residues. Deletions cut 4 bases from V and 0 bases from J, with 19 bases between. For the CDR3, the DNA is TGTGCCAGCAGCCCGACCGCCGGGGTAGCGGACTCCTACGAGCAGTACTTC. Encoded protein: CASSPTAGVADSYEQYF.

The J gene is TRBJ2-5, the V gene TRBV6-2 or TRBV6-3; D possibly corresponds to TRBD2 (6 bases). V lost 1 base and J lost 4, with 10 bases in between. The germline V gene has CDR1 MNHEY and CDR2 SVGEGT. This CDR3 spans 14 amino acids. CDR3 DNA sequence: TGTGCCAGCAGTTACTGGGCTAGCGTAGAGACCCAGTACTTC. It codes for CASSYWASVETQYF.

This clonotype has ten or more counts. The V call is TRBV29-1, the J call TRBJ1-4; a possible D gene is TRBD1 (6 bases). V shed 7 bases and J shed 7 bases, with 10 bases lying between them. In germline, CDR1 is SQVTM, CDR2 ANQGSEA. The CDR3 is 11 amino acids. CDR3 amino acids: CSGRRGEKLFF. Here the CDR3 DNA reads TGCAGCGGCCGCAGGGGTGAAAAACTGTTTTTT.

The CDR3 coding sequence is TGTGCCATCAGTGAGTCCCGAGCGGGAGGGCCTGAGACCCAGTACTTC. This gives the protein CAISESRAGGPETQYF. The V and J genes are TRBV10-3 and TRBJ2-5; 10 bases are a match to TRBD2. V was pared by 0 bases and J by 5 bases, with 6 bases of the junction left unmatched. CDR3 length: 16 amino acids. Germline values: CDR1 ENHRY, CDR2 SYGVKD.

The J gene is TRBJ1-1, the V gene TRBV29-1, with D maybe TRBD1 (6 bases). In germline, CDR1 is SQVTM, CDR2 ANQGSEA. V dropped 7 bases and J dropped 5 bases, with 17 bases sitting between them. The CDR3 extends over 13 amino acids. CDR3: CSGRDTRSTEAFF. The CDR3 coding sequence is TGCAGCGGGCGGGACACCCGAAGTACTGAAGCTTTCTTT.

The V call is TRBV27, the J call TRBJ2-7; D may correspond to TRBD1 or TRBD2 (5 bases each). V lost 9 bases, J lost 6 bases, and 15 bases lay in between. In germline, CDR1 is MNHEY, CDR2 SMNVEV (reference sequence). The CDR3 sequence is 12 residues long. The CDR3 loop reads CASGTVDLEQYF. In DNA, the CDR3 is TGTGCCAGTGGGACGGTAGACCTCGAGCAGTACTTC.

This clonotype occurred many times. This chain connects TRBV20-1 to TRBJ1-2, with no clear D. CDR3 size: 14 residues. Trimming removed 5 bases at V and 3 bases at J, with 16 bases between. Per the germline V gene, CDR1 is DFQATT and CDR2 is SNEGSKA (reference sequence). In nucleotides, the CDR3 is TGCAGTGCTCAGTCGGGCTATCCTGACTATGGCTACACCTTC. This gives the protein CSAQSGYPDYGYTF.

This clonotype was recorded only once. The CDR3 spells CASKTSGRTGELFF. Written as DNA, the CDR3 is TGTGCCAGCAAGACTAGCGGGAGGACCGGGGAGCTGTTTTTT. This chain uses TRBV3-1 with TRBJ2-2; 13 bases line up with TRBD2. From germline, CDR1 is LGHDT and CDR2 YNNKEL (reference sequence). The CDR3 covers 14 residues. V trimming: 7 bases; J trimming: 5 bases; junction bases outside the gene matches: 1.

V and J are TRBV27 and TRBJ1-5; the D gene is possibly TRBD1 (6 bases). Germline lookup yields CDR1 MNHEY and CDR2 SMNVEV (reference sequence). Trimming left V 4 bases short and J 4 bases short, with 8 bases between. CDR3 length: 13 amino acids. Here the CDR3 DNA reads TGTGCCAGCAGTTATCAGGGGAATCAGCCCCAGCATTTT. Its protein product is CASSYQGNQPQHF.

The gene calls are TRBV19 and TRBJ2-5; 7 bases match TRBD2. J lost 5 bases, V lost 2 bases, and 17 bases had no gene match. Looked up from germline, CDR1 is LNHDA and CDR2 is SQIVND (reference sequence). The CDR3 spans 18 residues. The DNA for the CDR3 is TGTGCCAGTAGTATAACCTCAACGGGACTAAGCTTAAAGGAGACCCAGTACTTC. Its translation is CASSITSTGLSLKETQYF.

This clonotype has just a few counts. This chain joins TRBV5-1 and TRBJ2-5, with 9 bases identical to TRBD1. Germline loops: CDR1 SGHRS, CDR2 YFSETQ. J was trimmed by 2 bases and V by 4 bases; bases with no gene match: 6. The CDR3 is 15 amino acids. In DNA form, the CDR3 reads TGCGCCAGCAGCCAACAGGGGGCGCCGCAAGAGACCCAGTACTTC. Protein sequence: CASSQQGAPQETQYF.

This chain links TRBV5-1 with TRBJ1-2, with D hard to call. Trimming shortened V by 4 bases and J by 8 bases, and 15 bases separated the two germline ends. This CDR3 is built from 13 residues. Germline CDR1 and CDR2: SGHRS and YFSETQ. The chain's CDR3 is CASSTYGNWGYTF. As DNA, the CDR3 is TGCGCCAGCAGCACCTACGGGAACTGGGGCTACACCTTC.

This clonotype was found a few times. The chain uses TRBV5-1 and TRBJ1-1; D is unclear. CDR3 length equals 14 residues. In germline, CDR1 is SGHRS, CDR2 YFSETQ. V was pared by 3 bases and J by 2 bases, with 11 bases between. The CDR3 loop is CASSSDHRNTEAFF. CDR3 bases: TGCGCCAGCAGCTCGGACCATCGTAACACTGAAGCTTTCTTT. Supplemented by reference TRBV5-1 and TRBJ1-1, the full variable domain reads KAGVTQTPRYLIKTRGQQVTLSCSPISGHRSVSWYQQTPGQGLQFLFEYFSETQRNKGNFPGRFSGRQFSNSRSEMNVSTLELGDSALYLCASSSDHRNTEAFFGQGTRLTVV.

This clonotype occurred a few times. The V call is TRBV7-2, the J call TRBJ2-5; 7 nucleotides agree with TRBD1. Germline-derived CDR1 and CDR2 are SGHTA and FQGNSA. With V trimmed by 5 bases and J by 5 bases, 11 bases remained unmatched. The CDR3 has 15 amino acids. The CDR3 region has the DNA TGTGCCAGCAGCAAGGGGACAGCGCCATGGGAGACCCAGTACTTC. Translation gives CASSKGTAPWETQYF.

The rearrangement links TRBV6-1 to TRBJ1-1, with D perhaps matching TRBD1 (6 bases). In germline, CDR1 is MNHNS, CDR2 SASEGT. The V end was cut by 7 bases, the J end by 1 base, with 10 bases between. The CDR3 covers 13 residues. CDR3 DNA: TGTGCCAGCACAAAACAGGGGAACACTGAAGCTTTCTTT. This encodes CASTKQGNTEAFF.

Notes on this clonotype: The conserved phenylalanine or tryptophan is not found at the CDR3 terminus, so this likely reflects a read error. V usage is TRBV29-1 and J usage is TRBJ1-2; 7 positions match TRBD1. Per the germline V gene, CDR1 is SQVTM and CDR2 is ANQGSEA. CDR3 length equals 14 residues. V dropped 3 bases and J dropped 2; count of bases not matched to a gene: 6. The CDR3 region is CSVEAGQPNYGYTL. The CDR3 DNA follows: TGCAGCGTTGAGGCGGGACAGCCCAACTATGGCTACACCCTC.

This clonotype has ten or more counts. The chain has TRBV20-1 and TRBJ1-1, with D possibly TRBD1 on 6 matching bases. With 6 bases removed from V and 7 bases from J, the gap between germline ends came to 24 bases. Germline lookup yields CDR1 DFQATT and CDR2 SNEGSKA (reference sequence). The CDR3 length is 15 residues. DNA for the CDR3: TGCAGTGCAAGGGACCAACAGGGCCTGAGAGGTGAAGCTTTCTTT. Its protein product is CSARDQQGLRGEAFF.

This clonotype was seen at least ten times. The DNA for the CDR3 is TGTGCCAGCAGCTTAGCGGATGACTACGAGCAGTACTTC. Residues: CASSLADDYEQYF. The gene calls are TRBV7-3 and TRBJ2-7; D is uncertain. V was clipped by 2 bases and J by 3 bases, with 8 bases between them. Germline V lookup: CDR1 SGHTA, CDR2 FQGTGA. CDR3 length: 13 residues.

This clonotype was observed a few times. V and J are TRBV2 and TRBJ1-3; D perhaps matches TRBD1 (6 bases). V dropped 8 bases and J dropped 1 base, with 9 bases sitting between them. This CDR3 comprises 13 residues. The V gene's germline CDR1 is SNHLY and CDR2 FYNNEI. DNA of the CDR3: TGTGCCAGCGCCAGGGGTTCTGGAAACACCATATATTTT. Protein: CASARGSGNTIYF.

Comments on this clonotype: Being one base from a much bigger clone, this may be a read error. This chain joins TRBV5-1 and TRBJ2-1, with D possibly being TRBD1 (6 bases). Germline loops: CDR1 SGHRS, CDR2 YFSETQ. The CDR3 loop spans 14 amino acids. The CDR3 DNA follows: TGCACCAGCAGCTCGGTGGCCTACAGGGCCGAGCAGTTCTTC. It yields the protein CTSSSVAYRAEQFF.

V usage is TRBV7-2 and J usage is TRBJ2-1; possibly TRBD1 for D (6 bases). Trimming shortened V by 1 base and J by 9 bases, and 19 bases separated the two germline ends. In germline, CDR1 is SGHTA, CDR2 FQGNSA. The CDR3 totals 16 residues. The CDR3 nucleotides read TGTGCCAGCAGCTTAGGAGGAGACAGGAGGACTGCTGAGCAGTTCTTC. It specifies CASSLGGDRRTAEQFF.

This clonotype came up many times. CDR3 in DNA: TGTGCCAGCAGCTTTGGGACAGGGTTCACTGAAGCTTTCTTT. Its protein product is CASSFGTGFTEAFF. The J gene is TRBJ1-1, the V gene TRBV7-9, with TRBD1 matching 9 bases. There are 14 residues in the CDR3. V gave up 3 bases and J gave up 4 bases; unmatched junction bases: 3. From germline, CDR1 is SEHNR and CDR2 FQNEAQ (reference sequence).

A word on this clonotype: The conserved final phenylalanine or tryptophan is absent from the CDR3, which likely points to a read error. The chain combines TRBV5-1 with TRBJ2-5; 10 positions match TRBD2. Looked up from germline, CDR1 is SGHRS and CDR2 is YFSETQ. The CDR3 runs 14 residues. V dropped 4 bases and J dropped 1; count of bases not matched to a gene: 1. The DNA of the CDR3 is TGCGCCAGCAGCGAGCGGGGGGGCCAAGAGACCCAGTACCTC. Protein: CASSERGGQETQYL.

The chain has TRBV14 and TRBJ1-1; a weak D match, TRBD1 (5 bases). V was shortened by 1 base and J by 4 bases, with 19 bases between the two germline ends. This CDR3 has 17 amino acids. Germline CDR1 SGHDN, CDR2 FVKESK. The CDR3 DNA sequence: TGTGCCAGCAGCCAAGTCCCGGGCAGGGCTGTAGGCACTGAAGCTTTCTTT. It encodes CASSQVPGRAVGTEAFF.